This TCR beta chain was captured in a study of blood T cells in healthy people across ages. This clonotype occurred once. Germline CDR1 is DFQATT and CDR2 is SNEGSKA (reference sequence). The length of the CDR3 is 10 residues. Trimming removed 6 bases from V and 7 bases from J; junction bases left unmatched: 2. A second PCR of roughly 7 to 11 cycles used a sample-barcoded 5' primer and a J-beta primer mix. Every cDNA molecule carried a tag from a template-switch adaptor bearing 12 random nucleotides. TCRdb ran MiXCR on the 5' RACE reads and lists one entry per CDR3 protein. This repertoire shows hundreds of thousands of distinct CDR3 sequences, 58% found once; its top ten account for 22%.

This receptor was identified in a man aged 25 to 40 in good health. The J gene is TRBJ1-1, the V gene TRBV20-1; 7 bases align to TRBD1. Specimen: blood. CDR3: CSANRGEAFF. In DNA form, the CDR3 reads TGCAGTGCAAACAGGGGTGAAGCTTTCTTT.